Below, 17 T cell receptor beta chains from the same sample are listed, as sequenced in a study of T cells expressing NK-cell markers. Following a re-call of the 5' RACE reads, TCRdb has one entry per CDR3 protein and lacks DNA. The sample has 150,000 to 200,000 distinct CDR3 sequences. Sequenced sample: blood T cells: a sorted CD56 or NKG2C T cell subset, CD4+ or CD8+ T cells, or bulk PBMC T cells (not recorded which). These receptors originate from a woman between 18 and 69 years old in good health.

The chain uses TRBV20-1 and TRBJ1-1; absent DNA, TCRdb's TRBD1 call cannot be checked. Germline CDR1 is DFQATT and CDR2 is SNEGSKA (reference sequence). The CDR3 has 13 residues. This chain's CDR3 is CSAPLQGDTEAFF.

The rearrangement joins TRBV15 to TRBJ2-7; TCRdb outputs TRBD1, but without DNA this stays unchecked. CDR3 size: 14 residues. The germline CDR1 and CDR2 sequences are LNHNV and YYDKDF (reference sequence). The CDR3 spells CATSRDRTGNEQYF. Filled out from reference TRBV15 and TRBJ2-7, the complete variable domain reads DAMVIQNPRYQVTQFGKPVTLSCSQTLNHNVMYWYQQKSSQAPKLLFHYYDKDFNNEADTPDNFQSRRPNTSFCFLDIRSPGLGDTAMYLCATSRDRTGNEQYFGPGTRLTVT.

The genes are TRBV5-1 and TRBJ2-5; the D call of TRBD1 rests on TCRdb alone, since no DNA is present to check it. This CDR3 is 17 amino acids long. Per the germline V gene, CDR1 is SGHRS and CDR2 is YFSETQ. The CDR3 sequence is CASSSSGSLGAGETQYF.

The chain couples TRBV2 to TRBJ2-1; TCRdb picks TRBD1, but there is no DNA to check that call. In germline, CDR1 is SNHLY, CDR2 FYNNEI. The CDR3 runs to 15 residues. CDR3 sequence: CATGREGWVSGEQFF.

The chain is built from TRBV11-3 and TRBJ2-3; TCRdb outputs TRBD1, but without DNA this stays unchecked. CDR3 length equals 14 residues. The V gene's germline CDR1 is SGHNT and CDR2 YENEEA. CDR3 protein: CASSAGTGTDTQYF. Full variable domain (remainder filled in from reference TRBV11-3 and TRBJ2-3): EAGVVQSPRYKIIEKKQPVAFWCNPISGHNTLYWYLQNLGQGPELLIRYENEEAVDDSQLPKDRFSAERLKGVDSTLKIQPAELGDSAVYLCASSAGTGTDTQYFGPGTRLTVL.

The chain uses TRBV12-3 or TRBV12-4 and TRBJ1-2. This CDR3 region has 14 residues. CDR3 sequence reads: CASSYLPFNYGYTF.

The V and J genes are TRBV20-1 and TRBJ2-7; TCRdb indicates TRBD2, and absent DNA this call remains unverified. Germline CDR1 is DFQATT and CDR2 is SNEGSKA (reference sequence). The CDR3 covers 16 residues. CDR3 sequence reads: CSAREGAGGLSYEQYF.

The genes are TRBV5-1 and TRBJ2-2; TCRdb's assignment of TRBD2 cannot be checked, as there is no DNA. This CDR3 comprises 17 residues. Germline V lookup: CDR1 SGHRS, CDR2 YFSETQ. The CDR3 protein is CASSPLAGGVNTGELFF.

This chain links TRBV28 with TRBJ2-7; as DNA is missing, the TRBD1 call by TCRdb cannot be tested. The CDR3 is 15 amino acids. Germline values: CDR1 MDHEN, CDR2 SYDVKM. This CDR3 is CASSFELRQTYEQYF.

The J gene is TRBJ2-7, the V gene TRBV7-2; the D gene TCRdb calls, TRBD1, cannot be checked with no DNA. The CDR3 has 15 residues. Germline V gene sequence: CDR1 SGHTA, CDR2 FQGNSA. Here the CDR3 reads CASSPRTAKGGEQYF. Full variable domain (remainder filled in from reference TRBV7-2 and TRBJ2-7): GAGVSQSPSNKVTEKGKDVELRCDPISGHTALYWYRQSLGQGLEFLIYFQGNSAPDKSGLPSDRFSAERTGGSVSTLTIQRTQQEDSAVYLCASSPRTAKGGEQYFGPGTRLTVT.

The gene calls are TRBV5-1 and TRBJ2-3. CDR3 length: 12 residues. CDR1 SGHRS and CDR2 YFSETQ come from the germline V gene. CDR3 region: CASSSDGRTQYF.

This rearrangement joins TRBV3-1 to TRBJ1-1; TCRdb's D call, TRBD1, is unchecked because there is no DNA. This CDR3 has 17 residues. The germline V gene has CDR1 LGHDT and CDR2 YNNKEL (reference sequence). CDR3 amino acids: CASSQVGGAGMNTEAFF.

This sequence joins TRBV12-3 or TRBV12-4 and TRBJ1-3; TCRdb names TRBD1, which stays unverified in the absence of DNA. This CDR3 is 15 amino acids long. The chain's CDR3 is CASSLMGAPGNTIYF.

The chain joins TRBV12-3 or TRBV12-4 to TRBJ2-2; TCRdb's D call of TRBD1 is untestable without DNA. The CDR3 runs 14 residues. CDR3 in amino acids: CASSQQGFAGELFF.

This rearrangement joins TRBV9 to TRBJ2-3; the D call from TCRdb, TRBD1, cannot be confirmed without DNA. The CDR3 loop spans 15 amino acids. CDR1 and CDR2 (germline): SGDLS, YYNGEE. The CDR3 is CASSANPGKRDTQYF.

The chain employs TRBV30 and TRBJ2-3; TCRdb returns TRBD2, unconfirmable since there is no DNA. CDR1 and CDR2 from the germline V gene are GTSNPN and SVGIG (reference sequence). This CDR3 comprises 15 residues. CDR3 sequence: CAWSTLPIQTDTQYF.

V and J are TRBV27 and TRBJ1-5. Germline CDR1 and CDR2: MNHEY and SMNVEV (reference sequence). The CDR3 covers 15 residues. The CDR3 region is CASSLSTGGDQPQHF.